Sequencing of this T cell receptor beta chain was carried out in a study of blood T cell repertoires in COVID-19 (dated by TCRdb to the early 2020s). In terms of the full investigation: Samples from collaborators originated in the United States, Italy and Spain and spanned both the acute and convalescent phases of COVID-19. The material from the prospective study consisted of cDNA or gDNA derived from T cells, B-cell-depleted T cells, or PBMCs. The dataset comprised deeply sampled blood TCRbeta repertoires from subjects exposed to, actively infected with, or recovered from COVID-19. A freely available public database, intended as a resource for researchers studying the immune response to SARS-CoV-2, is where the repertoires were released. Samples came from the ongoing ImmuneRACE study (first 160 participants) plus 1,254 subjects from 6 global collaborators. Sample metadata almost always included a de-identified subject ID, COVID-19 status, age in years and sex. Where available, HLA class I and class II types were obtained from metadata supplied by the sample provider rather than from assay-based typing. Beyond this particular receptor, the publication reports: The amount of clinical and demographic metadata varied by source and participant and was provided uncurated.

About this clone itself: Its antigen is unknown. Per-nucleotide qualities are absent, and no much larger clonotype sits a single base away.

The immunoSEQ Assay, a bias-controlled multiplex PCR, was used to amplify TCRbeta CDR3 regions from genomic DNA. The source study handled its data this way. The number of nucleated cells in each sample was estimated from the amplification of reference gene primers within the assay. To quantify the absolute abundance of each unique TCRbeta CDR3 rearrangement, sequence reads were collapsed and filtered. Productive Simpson clonality was computed per sample as the square root of Simpson's diversity index over productive rearrangements. TCRdb took this table from immuneACCESS and kept in-frame rearrangements with V and J called. Such tables lack part of the clones; where checked against another copy, unresolved V genes explain under half of the gap, and the rest is unexplained. For V, J and clone size, that table is used; D and trimming come from the DNA. A total of about 500,000 clones appear in this sample, roughly 89% of them only once. Roughly 8% of the sample is held by the ten biggest clonotypes.

At one collaborating source in Seattle, patients were enrolled during active infection and were followed longitudinally through the course of disease. Whole blood was collected in K2EDTA tubes by collaborating institutions according to the institutions' own protocols. For TCRbeta analysis, collaborators shipped samples in one of three forms: frozen whole blood, isolated PBMCs, or DNA extracted from either of those sample types. The CDR3 starts with the cysteine, ends with the phenylalanine, and has 14 residues. The only DNA kept is the CDR3, 42 bases in frame from the first base. The V and J ends are trimmed by 2 bases and 2 bases, leaving 10 bases between them. The germline V gene (reference sequence) sets CDR1 to MNHEY and CDR2 to SMNVEV.

The receptor was isolated from a woman aged 50 to 60 with COVID-19, enrolled during active disease. The V and J segments used are TRBV27 and TRBJ2-7; too little of a D gene remains to name it. The specimen was peripheral blood. The sequenced DNA: TGTGCCAGCAGTTTACATCGACAAGCCTACGAGCAGTACTTC. Its amino acids are CASSLHRQAYEQYF.